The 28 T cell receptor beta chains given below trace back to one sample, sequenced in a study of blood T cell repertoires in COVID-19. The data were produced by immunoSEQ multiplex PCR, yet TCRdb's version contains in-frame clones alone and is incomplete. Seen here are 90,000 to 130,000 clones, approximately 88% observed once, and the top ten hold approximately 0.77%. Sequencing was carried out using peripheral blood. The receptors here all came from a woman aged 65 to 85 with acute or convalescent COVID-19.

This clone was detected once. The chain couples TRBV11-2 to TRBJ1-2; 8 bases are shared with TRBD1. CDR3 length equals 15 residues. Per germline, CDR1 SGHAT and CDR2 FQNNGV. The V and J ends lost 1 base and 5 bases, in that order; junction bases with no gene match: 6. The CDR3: CASSLASGGGYGYTF. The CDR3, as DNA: TGTGCCAGCAGCTTAGCATCAGGGGGCGGTTATGGCTACACCTTC.

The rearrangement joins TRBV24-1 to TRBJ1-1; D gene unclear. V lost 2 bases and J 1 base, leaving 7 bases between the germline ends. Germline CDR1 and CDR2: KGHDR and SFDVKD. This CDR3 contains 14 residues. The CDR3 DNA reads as TGTGCCACCAGTGATTGGGCAGGGAACACTGAAGCTTTCTTT. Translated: CATSDWAGNTEAFF.

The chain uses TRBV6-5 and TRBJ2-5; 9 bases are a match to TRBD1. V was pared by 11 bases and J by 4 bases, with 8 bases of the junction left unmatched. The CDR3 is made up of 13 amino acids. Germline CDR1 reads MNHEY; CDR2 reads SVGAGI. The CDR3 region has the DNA TGTGCCTGCGGGGGACAGGGCTTAGAGACCCAGTACTTC. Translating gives CACGGQGLETQYF.

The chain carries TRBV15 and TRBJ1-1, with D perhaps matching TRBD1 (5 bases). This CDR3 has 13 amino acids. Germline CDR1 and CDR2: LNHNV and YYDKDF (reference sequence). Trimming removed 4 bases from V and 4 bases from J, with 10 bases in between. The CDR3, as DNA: TGTGCCACCAGCAAAGGGGTGATCACTGAAGCTTTCTTT. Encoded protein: CATSKGVITEAFF.

The CDR3 loop reads CASSEASAGAVGVSYEQYF. DNA for the CDR3: TGTGCCAGCAGTGAAGCGTCGGCAGGGGCGGTGGGTGTTTCCTACGAGCAGTACTTC. The chain is built from TRBV6-1 and TRBJ2-7; D perhaps matches TRBD1 (6 bases). This CDR3 spans 19 amino acids. Germline values: CDR1 MNHNS, CDR2 SASEGT. V lost 0 bases, J lost 1 base, and 22 bases lay in between.

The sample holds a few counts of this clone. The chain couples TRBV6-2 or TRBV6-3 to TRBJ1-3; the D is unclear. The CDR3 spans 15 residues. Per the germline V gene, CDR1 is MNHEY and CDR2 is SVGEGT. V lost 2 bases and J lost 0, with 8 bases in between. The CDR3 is CASSYAAVSGNTIYF. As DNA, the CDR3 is TGTGCCAGCAGTTACGCCGCAGTCTCTGGAAACACCATATATTTT.

The CDR3 is CASSRGQGWNQPQHF. The CDR3 bases are TGTGCCAGTAGTCGGGGACAGGGCTGGAATCAGCCCCAGCATTTT. The rearrangement joins TRBV19 to TRBJ1-5; TRBD1 agrees at 9 bases. Looked up from germline, CDR1 is LNHDA and CDR2 is SQIVND (reference sequence). The CDR3 loop spans 15 amino acids. The J segment lost 4 bases and the V segment lost 5 bases, leaving 6 bases of the junction unmatched.

The CDR3 sequence is CASSQGSEQYF. In DNA form, the CDR3 reads TGTGCCAGCAGCCAAGGGAGCGAGCAGTACTTC. The chain couples TRBV6-5 to TRBJ2-7; D possibly corresponds to TRBD2 (5 bases). Trimming took off 6 bases at V and 6 bases at J, with 9 bases between the two ends. The CDR3 covers 11 residues. The germline V gene encodes CDR1 MNHEY and CDR2 SVGAGI.

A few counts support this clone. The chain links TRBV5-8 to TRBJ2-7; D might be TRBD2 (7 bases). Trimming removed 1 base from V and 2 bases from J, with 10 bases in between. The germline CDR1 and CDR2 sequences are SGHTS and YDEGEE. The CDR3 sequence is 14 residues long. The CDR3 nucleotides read TGTGCCAGCAGCTTGTTGCGGGGGCCCTACGAGCAGTACTTC. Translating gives CASSLLRGPYEQYF.

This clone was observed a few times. The CDR3 reads CASSTGSASSSYEQYF. The CDR3 nucleotides read TGTGCCAGCAGCACAGGGAGCGCATCTAGCTCCTACGAGCAGTACTTC. The V gene is TRBV7-9, the J gene TRBJ2-7, with D perhaps matching TRBD1 (6 bases). The germline V and J ends were trimmed by 5 bases and 0 bases, with 17 bases remaining between them. Germline CDR1 reads SEHNR; CDR2 reads FQNEAQ (reference sequence). The CDR3 is made up of 16 amino acids.

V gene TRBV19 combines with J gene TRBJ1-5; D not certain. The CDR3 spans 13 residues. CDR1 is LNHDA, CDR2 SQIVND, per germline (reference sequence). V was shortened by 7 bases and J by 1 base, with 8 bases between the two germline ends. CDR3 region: CASNRVSNQPQHF. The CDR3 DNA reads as TGTGCCAGTAATCGGGTAAGCAATCAGCCCCAGCATTTT.

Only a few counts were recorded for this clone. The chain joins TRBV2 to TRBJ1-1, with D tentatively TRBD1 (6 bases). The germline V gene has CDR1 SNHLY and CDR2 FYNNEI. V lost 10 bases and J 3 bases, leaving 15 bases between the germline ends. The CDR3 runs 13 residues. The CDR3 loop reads CATQRTGYTEAFF. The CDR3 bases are TGTGCCACCCAGAGAACAGGGTACACTGAAGCTTTCTTT.

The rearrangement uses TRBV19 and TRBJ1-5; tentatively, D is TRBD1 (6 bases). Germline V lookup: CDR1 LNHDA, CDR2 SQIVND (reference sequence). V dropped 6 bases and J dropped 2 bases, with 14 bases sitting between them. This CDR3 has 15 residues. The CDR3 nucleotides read TGTGCCAGTAGCCTACAGGGTTCGGGCAATCAGCCCCAGCATTTT. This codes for CASSLQGSGNQPQHF.

The CDR3 reads CASSSLAGGRKYEQYF. In DNA, the CDR3 is TGTGCCAGCAGCTCCCTAGCGGGGGGGCGTAAGTACGAGCAGTACTTC. The V gene is TRBV11-2, the J gene TRBJ2-7, with 12 nucleotides matching TRBD2. Per the germline V gene, CDR1 is SGHAT and CDR2 is FQNNGV. This CDR3 region has 16 residues. The V segment lost 4 bases and the J segment 4 bases; nucleotides outside the gene matches: 8.

CDR3 in amino acids: CATSARGNSNQPQHF. CDR3 DNA sequence: TGTGCCACCAGTGCCCGGGGAAATAGCAATCAGCCCCAGCATTTT. The genes are TRBV24-1 and TRBJ1-5; D call uncertain. The CDR3 has 15 residues. V was pared by 5 bases and J by 0 bases, with 10 bases between. Per germline, CDR1 KGHDR and CDR2 SFDVKD.

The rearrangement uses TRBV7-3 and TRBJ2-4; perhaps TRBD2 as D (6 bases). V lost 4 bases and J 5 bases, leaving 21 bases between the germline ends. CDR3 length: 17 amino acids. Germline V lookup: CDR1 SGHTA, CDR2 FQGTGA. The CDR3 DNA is TGTGCCAGCAGCTCTCCTCGGACACCGGGGGATGAAAACATTCAGTACTTC. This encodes CASSSPRTPGDENIQYF.

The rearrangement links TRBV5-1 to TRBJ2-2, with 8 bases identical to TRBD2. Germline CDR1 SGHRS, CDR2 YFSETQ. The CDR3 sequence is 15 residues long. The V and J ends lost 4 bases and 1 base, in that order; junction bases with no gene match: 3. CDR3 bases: TGCGCCAGCAGCCCAAGCGGGGGGAACACCGGGGAGCTGTTTTTT. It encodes CASSPSGGNTGELFF. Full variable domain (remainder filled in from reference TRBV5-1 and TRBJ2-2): KAGVTQTPRYLIKTRGQQVTLSCSPISGHRSVSWYQQTPGQGLQFLFEYFSETQRNKGNFPGRFSGRQFSNSRSEMNVSTLELGDSALYLCASSPSGGNTGELFFGEGSRLTVL.

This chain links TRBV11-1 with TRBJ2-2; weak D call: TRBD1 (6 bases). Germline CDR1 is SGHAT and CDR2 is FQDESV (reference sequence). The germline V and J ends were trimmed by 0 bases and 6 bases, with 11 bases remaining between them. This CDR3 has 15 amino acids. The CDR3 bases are TGTGCCAGCAGCTTAGCGGGGGCGCGTCCCGGGGAGCTGTTTTTT. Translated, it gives CASSLAGARPGELFF.

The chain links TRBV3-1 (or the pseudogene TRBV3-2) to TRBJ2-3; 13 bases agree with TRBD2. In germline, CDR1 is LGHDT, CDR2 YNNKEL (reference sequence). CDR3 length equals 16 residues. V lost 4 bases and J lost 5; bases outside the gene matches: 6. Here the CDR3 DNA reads TGTGCCAGCAGCCTCTGGACTAGCGGGGGAGGAGATACGCAGTATTTT. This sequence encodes CASSLWTSGGGDTQYF.

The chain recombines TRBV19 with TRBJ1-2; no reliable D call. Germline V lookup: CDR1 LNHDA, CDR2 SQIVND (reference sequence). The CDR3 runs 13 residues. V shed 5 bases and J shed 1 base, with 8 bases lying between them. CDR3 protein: CASSETDNYGYTF. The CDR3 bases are TGTGCCAGTAGTGAAACAGATAACTATGGCTACACCTTC.

This chain's CDR3 is CASSLRGKHNEQFF. In nucleotides, the CDR3 is TGCGCCAGCAGCTTGCGCGGGAAACACAATGAGCAGTTCTTC. The chain combines TRBV5-1 with TRBJ2-1; possibly TRBD2 for D (6 bases). The V and J ends lost 1 base and 5 bases respectively, with 10 bases between them. Germline-derived CDR1 and CDR2 are SGHRS and YFSETQ. This CDR3 has 14 residues.

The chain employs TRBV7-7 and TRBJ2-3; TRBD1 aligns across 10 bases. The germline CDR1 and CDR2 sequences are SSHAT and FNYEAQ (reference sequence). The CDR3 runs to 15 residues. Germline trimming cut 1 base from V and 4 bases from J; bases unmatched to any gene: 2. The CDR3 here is CASSLGGQGSDTQYF. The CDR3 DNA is TGTGCCAGCAGCTTAGGGGGACAGGGGTCAGATACGCAGTATTTT. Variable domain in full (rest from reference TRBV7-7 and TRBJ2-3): GAGVSQSPRYKVTKRGQDVTLRCDPISSHATLYWYQQALGQGPEFLTYFNYEAQPDKSGLPSDRFSAERPEGSISTLTIQRTEQRDSAMYRCASSLGGQGSDTQYFGPGTRLTVL.

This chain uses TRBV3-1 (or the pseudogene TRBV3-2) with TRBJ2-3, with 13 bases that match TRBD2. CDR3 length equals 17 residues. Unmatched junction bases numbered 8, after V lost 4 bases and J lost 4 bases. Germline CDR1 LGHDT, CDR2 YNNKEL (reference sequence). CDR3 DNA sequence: TGTGCCAGCAGCCCGGGACTAGCGGGGTGGGGCGCAGATACGCAGTATTTT. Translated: CASSPGLAGWGADTQYF.

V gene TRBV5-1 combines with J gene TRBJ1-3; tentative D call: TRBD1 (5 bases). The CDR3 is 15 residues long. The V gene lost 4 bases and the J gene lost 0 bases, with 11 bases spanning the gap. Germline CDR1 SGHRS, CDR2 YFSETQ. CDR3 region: CASSPQTVSGNTIYF. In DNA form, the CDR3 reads TGCGCCAGCAGCCCCCAGACAGTCTCTGGAAACACCATATATTTT.

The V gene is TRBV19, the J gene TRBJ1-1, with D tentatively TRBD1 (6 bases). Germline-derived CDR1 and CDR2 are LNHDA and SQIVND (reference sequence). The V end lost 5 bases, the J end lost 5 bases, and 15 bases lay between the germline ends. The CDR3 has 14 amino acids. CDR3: CASSSLPGETEAFF. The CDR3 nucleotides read TGTGCCAGTAGTTCCCTCCCAGGGGAGACTGAAGCTTTCTTT.

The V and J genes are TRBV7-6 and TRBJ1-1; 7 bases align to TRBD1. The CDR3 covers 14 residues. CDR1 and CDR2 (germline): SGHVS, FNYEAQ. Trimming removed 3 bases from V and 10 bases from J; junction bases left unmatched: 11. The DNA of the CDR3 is TGTGCCAGCAGCTTGAGCAGGGGGTTCTCCGGAGCTTTCTTT. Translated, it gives CASSLSRGFSGAFF.

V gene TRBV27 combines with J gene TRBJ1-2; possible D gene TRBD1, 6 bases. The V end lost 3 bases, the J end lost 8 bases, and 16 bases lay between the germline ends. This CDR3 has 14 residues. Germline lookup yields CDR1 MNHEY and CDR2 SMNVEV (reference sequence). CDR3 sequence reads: CASSLQGRLGGYTF. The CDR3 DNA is TGTGCCAGCAGTTTGCAGGGGCGGCTAGGCGGCTACACCTTC.

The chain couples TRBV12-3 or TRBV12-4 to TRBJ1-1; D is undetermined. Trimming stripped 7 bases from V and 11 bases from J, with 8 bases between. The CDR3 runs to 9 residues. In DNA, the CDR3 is TGTGCCAGCATCCGAGCTGCTTTCTTT. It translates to CASIRAAFF.